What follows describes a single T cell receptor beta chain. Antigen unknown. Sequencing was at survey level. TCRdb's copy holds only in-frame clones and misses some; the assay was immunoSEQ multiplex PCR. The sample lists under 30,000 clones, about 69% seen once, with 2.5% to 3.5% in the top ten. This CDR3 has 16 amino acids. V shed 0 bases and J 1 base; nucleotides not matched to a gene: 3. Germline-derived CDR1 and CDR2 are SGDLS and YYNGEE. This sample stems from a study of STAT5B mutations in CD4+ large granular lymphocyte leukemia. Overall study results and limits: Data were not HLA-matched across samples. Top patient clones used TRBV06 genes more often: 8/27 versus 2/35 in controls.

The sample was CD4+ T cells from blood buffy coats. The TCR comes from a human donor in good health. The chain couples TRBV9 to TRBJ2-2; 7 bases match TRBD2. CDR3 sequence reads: CASSVGLAQNTGELFF. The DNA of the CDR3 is TGTGCCAGCAGCGTAGGACTAGCTCAGAACACCGGGGAGCTGTTTTTT.